This T cell receptor (beta chain) is drawn from a study of blood T cell repertoires in COVID-19. Clones were sequenced by immunoSEQ multiplex PCR, and TCRdb holds only the in-frame ones, with some missing. This table holds roughly 180,000 clones, around 76% found once. The CDR3 has 14 amino acids. The germline gives CDR1 MNHNY, CDR2 SVGAGI (reference sequence). The V segment lost 5 bases and the J segment 2 bases; nucleotides outside the gene matches: 5. V is TRBV6-6 and J is TRBJ1-2; 7 bases match TRBD1. Sequenced sample: peripheral blood. The clonotype was recovered from a woman aged 45-60 years with active or convalescent COVID-19. The CDR3 here is CASSTTGQNYGYTF. The CDR3 DNA reads as TGTGCCAGCAGTACGACAGGGCAGAACTATGGCTACACCTTC.